This record covers a single T cell receptor beta chain. This entry belongs to a study of blood T cells in healthy people across ages. In each sample, at least 7 million PBMCs were isolated. Trimming pared 2 bases from V and 6 bases from J, leaving 7 bases between. The length of the CDR3 is 12 residues. Per germline, CDR1 SQVTM and CDR2 ANQGSEA. Then a second PCR, running roughly 7 to 11 cycles, was carried out with a sample-barcoded 5' primer and a J-beta primer mix. TCRdb passed the 5' RACE reads through MiXCR, listing each CDR3 protein once. The sample records approximately 780,000 distinct CDR3 sequences, approximately 24% being singletons. This sample was also put to use in a study of T cells of mothers and their children.

This receptor was obtained from a boy younger than 18 in good health. The rearrangement uses TRBV29-1 and TRBJ2-2; D remains unclear. Specimen: blood. This CDR3 is CSVEFRAGELFF. The CDR3 region has the DNA TGCAGCGTTGAATTTCGGGCCGGGGAGCTGTTTTTT.